Below, 8 T cell receptor beta chains from the same sample are listed, as sequenced in a study of T cell repertoires in cytomegalovirus infection. TCRdb re-derived calls from the reads in MiXCR, one entry per CDR3 protein. The table lists approximately 700,000 distinct CDR3 sequences, about 40% of them singletons. The sequenced material came from PBMCs. The receptors derive from a human donor in good health (CMV status not recorded). Some clones in this sample may be carry-over from other donors' samples.

To note about this clonotype: A read error may produce the germline difference seen at one junction end. The CDR3 is CASSFPGLAGGSSDEQYF. CDR3 nucleotides: TGTGCCAGCAGCTTTCCTGGACTAGCGGGAGGGAGCTCCGACGAGCAGTACTTC. This chain links TRBV7-2 with TRBJ2-7; 15 bases line up with TRBD2. The germline V gene encodes CDR1 SGHTA and CDR2 FQGNSA. This CDR3 comprises 18 residues.

There are a few counts of this clonotype. The chain couples TRBV7-2 to TRBJ2-2, with D perhaps assigned TRBD1 or TRBD2 (6 bases each). Germline values: CDR1 SGHTA, CDR2 FQGNSA. The CDR3 has 16 amino acids. The V gene lost 6 bases and the J gene lost 1 base, with 15 bases spanning the gap. CDR3 in amino acids: CASRPPGARNTGELFF. The CDR3 DNA is TGTGCCAGCAGACCGCCGGGGGCGAGGAACACCGGGGAGCTGTTTTTT.

The V and J genes are TRBV12-3 or TRBV12-4 and TRBJ2-1; 8 bases fit TRBD2. The junction had 9 bases not matched to a gene; V was cut back by 6 bases and J by 5 bases. This CDR3 has 15 amino acids. CDR3 sequence reads: CASSMGVAGHNEQFF. CDR3 DNA sequence: TGTGCCAGCAGCATGGGGGTAGCGGGGCACAATGAGCAGTTCTTC.

The genes are TRBV25-1 and TRBJ1-3, with D possibly being TRBD1 (6 bases). Germline V gene lookup returns CDR1 MGHDK and CDR2 SYGVNS. The V end was cut by 8 bases, the J end by 0 bases, with 23 bases between. The length of the CDR3 is 18 residues. This CDR3 reads CASGPQTGRLHSGNTIYF. DNA of the CDR3: TGTGCCAGCGGCCCTCAGACAGGAAGACTCCACTCTGGAAACACCATATATTTT.

This clonotype was seen many times. The chain has TRBV5-1 and TRBJ2-1; perhaps TRBD2 as D (6 bases). Germline assignment: CDR1 SGHRS and CDR2 YFSETQ. The CDR3 is 15 residues long. V was pared by 2 bases and J by 3 bases, with 12 bases between. CDR3 DNA sequence: TGCGCCAGCAGCTTTAGCGGAAACCTCTACAATGAGCAGTTCTTC. Its translation is CASSFSGNLYNEQFF.

Remarks on this clonotype: Its ends do not fully match the called genes, so a read error is possible. This rearrangement joins TRBV7-2 to TRBJ1-3; unclear D gene. CDR1 is SGHTA and CDR2 is FQGNSA in the germline V gene. There are 16 residues in the CDR3. The CDR3 protein is CASSLLGPAVGNTRSF. The DNA for the CDR3 is TGTGCCAGCAGCTTACTTGGACCGGCAGTTGGAAACACCAGATCTTTT.

The chain has TRBV19 and TRBJ1-1, with D tentatively TRBD1 (5 bases). With 3 bases removed from V and 1 base from J, the gap between germline ends came to 9 bases. Germline V lookup: CDR1 LNHDA, CDR2 SQIVND (reference sequence). This CDR3 contains 14 residues. This CDR3 reads CASSMRGPNTEAFF. CDR3 bases: TGTGCCAGTAGTATGCGGGGCCCGAACACTGAAGCTTTCTTT. The full variable domain, in which reference TRBV19 and TRBJ1-1 provide the parts outside the CDR3, is DGGITQSPKYLFRKEGQNVTLSCEQNLNHDAMYWYRQDPGQGLRLIYYSQIVNDFQKGDIAEGYSVSREKKESFPLTVTSAQKNPTAFYLCASSMRGPNTEAFFGQGTRLTVV.

On this clonotype: Because it lacks the conserved phenylalanine or tryptophan at the end, this CDR3 is likely a read error. The CDR3 region has the DNA TGTGCCATCAAGGCGCGGGGGGGCCAACCAGATACGCAGTATTTG. Translation: CAIKARGGQPDTQYL. The rearrangement joins TRBV10-3 to TRBJ2-3; 9 bases are a match to TRBD2. There are 15 residues in the CDR3. Germline values: CDR1 ENHRY, CDR2 SYGVKD. The trim removed 7 bases at V and 4 bases at J, leaving 9 bases unmatched.